The clone carrying this T cell receptor (beta chain) was observed once. What it binds is not known. Trimming left V 1 base short and J 6 bases short, with 10 bases between. Germline V gives CDR1 SGHRS, CDR2 YFSETQ. CDR3 length: 13 amino acids. These data originate in a study of post-analysis software for immune sequencing data. Unique molecular identifiers were present in the TCR beta cDNA libraries. From the PCR reads, TCRdb called clonotypes with MiXCR, one entry per CDR3 protein. The table shows over 300,000 distinct CDR3 sequences, with 30% to 45% occurring only once. Study-wide findings and caveats: Controls had significantly higher normalized Chao1 diversity than multiple sclerosis patients. Five or six TRBV segments, TRBV5-6, TRBV5-1 and TRBV20-1 among them, were found more frequent in patients than controls.

The chain carries TRBV5-1 and TRBJ1-1; the D gene is possibly TRBD1 (5 bases). The sequenced sample was blood. This TCR was recovered from a girl aged 5-17 years with multiple sclerosis. In DNA form, the CDR3 reads TGCGCCAGCAGCTTGCCAGGGAATTCTGAAGCTTTCTTT. It specifies CASSLPGNSEAFF. The full variable domain, in which reference TRBV5-1 and TRBJ1-1 provide the parts outside the CDR3, is KAGVTQTPRYLIKTRGQQVTLSCSPISGHRSVSWYQQTPGQGLQFLFEYFSETQRNKGNFPGRFSGRQFSNSRSEMNVSTLELGDSALYLCASSLPGNSEAFFGQGTRLTVV.